The next 9 T cell receptor beta chains were all read from a single sample in a study of graft-versus-host responses after intestinal transplantation. Their antigens are not known. Here immunoSEQ multiplex PCR was the method, and the copy in TCRdb shows in-frame clones only, minus some. The sample consists of about 47,000 clones, 85% to 95% of them appearing once. The sample here was unstimulated CD8+ T cells sorted from spleen or lymph node cells, taken before transplant. The receptor set was obtained from a human donor who was the organ donor for an intestinal transplant.

This clone appeared once. The chain has TRBV28 and TRBJ1-1; D not resolved. The V and J ends lost 8 bases and 5 bases respectively, with 12 bases between them. This CDR3 is 12 amino acids long. Germline CDR1 and CDR2: MDHEN and SYDVKM. Written as DNA, the CDR3 is TGTGCCAGCGCCACCGGATGGACTGAAGCTTTCTTT. It codes for CASATGWTEAFF.

The V call is TRBV6-6, the J call TRBJ2-7, with TRBD1 as a possible D gene (6 bases). CDR1 and CDR2 from the germline V gene are MNHNY and SVGAGI (reference sequence). The CDR3 has 13 amino acids. Deletions cut 0 bases from V and 6 bases from J, with 9 bases between. The CDR3 nucleotides read TGTGCCAGCAGTTACTCGTCCAGGGGCGAGCAGTACTTC. This gives the protein CASSYSSRGEQYF.

The J gene is TRBJ2-5, the V gene TRBV29-1; the D call may be TRBD1 or TRBD2 (7 bases each). V was cut by 3 bases and J by 5 bases, with 19 bases left in between. This CDR3 has 15 amino acids. The germline V gene has CDR1 SQVTM and CDR2 ANQGSEA. The CDR3 region has the DNA TGCAGCGTTGAGGGGGGGGACAGTGCCTCGGAGACCCAGTACTTC. This sequence encodes CSVEGGDSASETQYF.

The genes are TRBV12-5 and TRBJ1-6, with a tentative D call TRBD1 (5 bases). The CDR3 runs 17 residues. The germline V gene has CDR1 LGHNT and CDR2 FRNRAP. V lost 4 bases to trimming and J lost 0 bases, with 13 bases between them. CDR3 in amino acids: CASGSEGKSSYNSPLHF. The CDR3 DNA follows: TGTGCTAGTGGTTCGGAGGGGAAGAGCTCCTATAATTCACCCCTCCACTTT.

V and J are TRBV28 and TRBJ2-3; D is possibly TRBD1 (6 bases). The CDR3 is 15 residues long. Germline lookup yields CDR1 MDHEN and CDR2 SYDVKM. Trimming pared 4 bases from V and 4 bases from J, leaving 15 bases between. The CDR3 coding sequence is TGTGCCAGCAGTTGGGGATTGGACAGCTCAGATACGCAGTATTTT. Translating it yields CASSWGLDSSDTQYF. Using reference TRBV28 and TRBJ2-3 for the parts outside the CDR3, the full variable domain is DVKVTQSSRYLVKRTGEKVFLECVQDMDHENMFWYRQDPGLGLRLIYFSYDVKMKEKGDIPEGYSVSREKKERFSLILESASTNQTSMYLCASSWGLDSSDTQYFGPGTRLTVL.

The chain has TRBV4-1 and TRBJ2-3; no clear D. Trimming removed 6 bases at V and 0 bases at J, with 19 bases between. CDR1 is MGHRA and CDR2 is YSYEKL in the germline V gene. This CDR3 is 17 amino acids long. Here the CDR3 DNA reads TGCGCCAGCAGAAGGCGTGATGGAGACCTTAGCACAGATACGCAGTATTTT. This encodes CASRRRDGDLSTDTQYF.

The gene calls are TRBV4-1 and TRBJ1-6, with D unclear. Germline V gene sequence: CDR1 MGHRA, CDR2 YSYEKL. Trimming took 2 bases from V and 7 from J, leaving 12 bases between them. The CDR3 is made up of 15 amino acids. In DNA form, the CDR3 reads TGCGCCAGCAGCCAAATGGGTTCGGGGAATTCACCCCTCCACTTT. Translating gives CASSQMGSGNSPLHF.

J is TRBJ1-1 and V is TRBV7-9; D perhaps matches TRBD1 (6 bases). This CDR3 region has 14 residues. The germline V gene encodes CDR1 SEHNR and CDR2 FQNEAQ (reference sequence). The V and J ends lost 1 base and 4 bases respectively, with 10 bases between them. CDR3: CASSLVGGPTEAFF. The CDR3 DNA follows: TGTGCCAGCAGCTTAGTCGGGGGGCCCACTGAAGCTTTCTTT.

This clone was observed a handful of times. The V call is TRBV10-3, the J call TRBJ1-1; no firm D call. Trimming removed 0 bases from V and 1 base from J, with 3 bases in between. CDR3 length: 13 amino acids. Germline CDR1 is ENHRY and CDR2 is SYGVKD. DNA for the CDR3: TGTGCCATCAGTGAGTCAGGGAACACTGAAGCTTTCTTT. Its protein product is CAISESGNTEAFF.